There are a few counts of the clone carrying this T cell receptor (beta chain). Its cognate antigen is unknown. The germline CDR1 and CDR2 sequences are KGHSH and LQKENI. V shed 0 bases and J 4 bases; nucleotides not matched to a gene: 1. The CDR3 consists of 16 residues. The data were taken from a study of T cell repertoires in cytomegalovirus infection. General study findings and limits: HLA-C-restricted CMV-specific TCR beta clonotypes were dominant in the ex vivo response.

TCRdb redid the calling of the reads with MiXCR, one entry per CDR3 protein. In the table there are fewer than 550,000 distinct CDR3 sequences, about 25% of which are singletons. The rearrangement joins TRBV18 to TRBJ2-3; 13 bases map to TRBD2. The receptor's source is a human donor in good health (CMV status not recorded). Some clones in this sample may be carry-over from other donors' samples. The source material was PBMCs. The CDR3 loop reads CASSPPGLAGSDTQYF. The CDR3 nucleotides are TGTGCCAGCTCACCACCGGGACTAGCGGGATCAGATACGCAGTATTTT.